This passage covers 17 T cell receptor beta chains from one sample sequenced in a study of response to subunit inactivated influenza vaccine (dated by TCRdb to the late 2010s). Library prep was done by RT-PCR. Reads for this sample came from an Illumina HiSeq 2500. Starting from the raw public reads, TCRdb applied fastp trimming at Q25, assembled clones with MiXCR and retained in-frame beta chains. Each entry is one CDR3 protein sequence, shown with its most common DNA and genes. In all, the sample holds almost 600,000 distinct CDR3 sequences, and around 13% of those were seen once. Over 8.5% of the sample belongs to the ten largest clones. Sequenced here: PBMCs from blood, sampled approximately 12 days after vaccination. These receptors all come from a man aged 50 to 60 who received an inactivated influenza vaccine. Donor details come from another sample of the same person, matched by shared clones.

This chain uses TRBV4-1 with TRBJ1-2; D gene uncertain. This CDR3 region has 15 residues. The V gene's germline CDR1 is MGHRA and CDR2 YSYEKL. V lost 0 bases and J lost 0, with 8 bases in between. The DNA for the CDR3 is TGCGCCAGCAGCCAAGAGCAGCTTTCTAACTATGGCTACACCTTC. Translating gives CASSQEQLSNYGYTF.

This sequence joins TRBV4-3 and TRBJ1-1; 9 positions match TRBD1. V lost 5 bases, J lost 3 bases, and 4 bases stayed unmatched. The V gene's germline CDR1 is LGHNA and CDR2 YSLEER. CDR3 length equals 14 residues. The CDR3 reads CASSEGQGYTEAFF. The DNA for the CDR3 is TGCGCCAGCAGCGAGGGACAGGGTTACACTGAAGCTTTCTTT.

The sample holds a few counts of this clonotype. The V call is TRBV29-1, the J call TRBJ2-1; TRBD2 aligns across 8 bases. This CDR3 is built from 12 residues. The germline CDR1 and CDR2 sequences are SQVTM and ANQGSEA. V lost 7 bases, J lost 4 bases, and 3 bases stayed unmatched. CDR3 DNA: TGCAGCGCGCTAGCGGGTTACAATGAGCAGTTCTTC. Its protein is CSALAGYNEQFF.

A few counts support this clonotype. The genes are TRBV20-1 and TRBJ1-2; D is undetermined. Trimming shortened V by 0 bases and J by 0 bases, and 5 bases separated the two germline ends. Germline lookup yields CDR1 DFQATT and CDR2 SNEGSKA (reference sequence). This CDR3 region has 13 residues. This chain's CDR3 is CSARDRTNYGYTF. The CDR3 DNA reads as TGCAGTGCTAGAGATCGCACTAACTATGGCTACACCTTC.

This clonotype has a count of ten or more. The chain combines TRBV20-1 with TRBJ2-7; D is perhaps TRBD1 (5 bases). The germline V gene encodes CDR1 DFQATT and CDR2 SNEGSKA (reference sequence). V lost 1 base to trimming and J lost 0 bases, with 10 bases between them. This CDR3 contains 14 residues. CDR3 DNA: TGCAGTGCTAGAGGGGGCGTAGGCTCCTACGAGCAGTACTTC. Encoded protein: CSARGGVGSYEQYF.

This clonotype was picked up many times. The chain uses TRBV5-1 and TRBJ1-1; D might be TRBD1 (5 bases). The CDR3 is 12 residues long. Germline V gene data show CDR1 as SGHRS and CDR2 as YFSETQ. V was shortened by 0 bases and J by 5 bases, with 5 bases between the two germline ends. CDR3 loop: CASSLEGTEAFF. Written as DNA, the CDR3 is TGCGCCAGCAGCTTGGAGGGGACTGAAGCTTTCTTT. Drawing the rest from reference TRBV5-1 and TRBJ1-1, the complete variable domain is KAGVTQTPRYLIKTRGQQVTLSCSPISGHRSVSWYQQTPGQGLQFLFEYFSETQRNKGNFPGRFSGRQFSNSRSEMNVSTLELGDSALYLCASSLEGTEAFFGQGTRLTVV.

This clonotype was seen only a few times. The CDR3 here is CASGLGLHGVSGELFF. The CDR3, as DNA: TGTGCTAGTGGACTCGGACTCCATGGTGTATCCGGGGAGCTGTTTTTT. The V gene is TRBV12-5, the J gene TRBJ2-2, with D possibly being TRBD2 (5 bases). The germline V gene has CDR1 LGHNT and CDR2 FRNRAP. V was clipped by 6 bases and J by 6 bases, with 20 bases between them. The CDR3 loop spans 16 amino acids.

The chain links TRBV12-3 or TRBV12-4 to TRBJ2-3, with TRBD2 matching 9 bases. CDR3 length: 13 amino acids. J was trimmed by 5 bases and V by 6 bases; bases with no gene match: 3. CDR3 sequence reads: CASRGLAIDTQYF. For the CDR3, the DNA is TGTGCCAGCAGGGGACTAGCTATAGATACGCAGTATTTT.

This sequence joins TRBV29-1 and TRBJ2-1, with 11 positions matching TRBD2. V lost 2 bases to trimming and J lost 15 bases; unmatched junction nucleotides: 9. The germline V gene has CDR1 SQVTM and CDR2 ANQGSEA. The CDR3 runs to 13 residues. For the CDR3, the DNA is TGCAGCGTTGAATCCAGACTAGCGGGGATACGGTTCTTC. It codes for CSVESRLAGIRFF.

This clonotype was observed a few times. The CDR3 DNA is TGCAGTGCTAGGTCGCGGCTCTCCTACAATGAGCAGTTCTTC. Residues: CSARSRLSYNEQFF. The V call is TRBV20-1, the J call TRBJ2-1; no reliable D call. CDR1 is DFQATT and CDR2 is SNEGSKA in the germline V gene (reference sequence). Trimming left V 3 bases short and J 0 bases short, with 9 bases between. CDR3 length equals 14 residues.

This chain connects TRBV29-1 to TRBJ1-2, with 9 bases identical to TRBD1. The junction had 8 bases not matched to a gene; V was cut back by 7 bases and J by 8 bases. The V gene's germline CDR1 is SQVTM and CDR2 ANQGSEA. The CDR3 loop spans 12 amino acids. This chain's CDR3 is CSGFTGGEGYTF. CDR3 nucleotides: TGCAGCGGCTTCACAGGGGGCGAGGGCTACACCTTC.

This clonotype was detected many times. The chain combines TRBV29-1 with TRBJ2-7; 11 bases fit TRBD2. The CDR3 runs 15 residues. The V gene end was trimmed by 3 bases and the J gene end by 4 bases; junction bases not matched to a gene: 8. Germline CDR1 reads SQVTM; CDR2 reads ANQGSEA. This CDR3 reads CSVEVTSGSGYEQYF. CDR3 bases: TGCAGCGTTGAGGTCACTAGCGGGAGTGGTTACGAGCAGTACTTC.

This clonotype appeared a single time. CDR3 residues: CASSQEAAQNTGELFF. CDR3 nucleotides: TGCGCCAGCAGCCAAGAGGCGGCTCAGAACACCGGGGAGCTGTTTTTT. V is TRBV4-1 and J is TRBJ2-2; unclear D gene. CDR3 length: 16 amino acids. With 0 bases removed from V and 1 base from J, the gap between germline ends came to 9 bases. Germline CDR1 is MGHRA and CDR2 is YSYEKL.

V and J are TRBV7-9 and TRBJ1-4, with D tentatively TRBD1 (6 bases). The V gene lost 4 bases and the J gene lost 5 bases, with 14 bases spanning the gap. The CDR3 sequence is 15 residues long. Germline loops: CDR1 SEHNR, CDR2 FQNEAQ (reference sequence). The CDR3 nucleotides read TGTGCCAGCAGCTCGACCGGGACAAGGAATGAAAAACTGTTTTTT. Protein product: CASSSTGTRNEKLFF.

This clonotype was picked up a small number of times. The genes are TRBV25-1 and TRBJ2-2; TRBD1 is a possible D gene (6 bases). The CDR3 contains 15 residues. Trimming removed 6 bases from V and 7 bases from J, with 18 bases in between. Per the germline V gene, CDR1 is MGHDK and CDR2 is SYGVNS. Here the CDR3 DNA reads TGTGCCAGCAGCGTCAGGGGTCTAGACGGCGGGGAGCTGTTTTTT. Translating gives CASSVRGLDGGELFF.

The genes are TRBV6-2 or TRBV6-3 and TRBJ1-2; TRBD1 matches 9 bases. The CDR3 consists of 15 residues. Germline assignment: CDR1 MNHEY and CDR2 SVGEGT. Unmatched junction bases numbered 13, after V lost 6 bases and J lost 8 bases. The CDR3 DNA follows: TGTGCCAGCAGCTCAACCCGGGACAGGGATAACGGCTACACCTTC. The encoded protein is CASSSTRDRDNGYTF.

This clonotype has ten or more counts. The CDR3 DNA follows: TGTGCCAGCAGCTTAGCATCGGCTGCGGACTACTCTGGGGCCAACGTCCTGACTTTC. It codes for CASSLASAADYSGANVLTF. The chain couples TRBV7-6 to TRBJ2-6; perhaps TRBD2 as D (6 bases). Trimming removed 0 bases at V and 0 bases at J, with 15 bases between. In germline, CDR1 is SGHVS, CDR2 FNYEAQ. This CDR3 contains 19 residues.